This is a list of T cell receptor beta chains from one sample in a study of cytomegalovirus exposure and HLA in healthy donors. Data came from immunoSEQ multiplex PCR; TCRdb stores just in-frame clones and leaves some out. This table has roughly 180,000 clones, approximately 86% appearing once. Sequencing input: PBMCs. The receptors originated from a man aged 30 to 45 in good health and CMV-seropositive. CDR3s include the opening cysteine and the closing phenylalanine or tryptophan. A D gene is named only where the DNA matches it firmly. A row's size may be missing; if present it is once, few, many or a size class.

D gene	V gene	J gene	clone size	CDR3 DNA	CDR3 protein
NA	TRBV4-3	TRBJ1-4	NA	TGCGCCAGCAGCCGGATATCAGGGACGTTTAATGAAAAACTGTTTTTT	CASSRISGTFNEKLFF
NA	TRBV27	TRBJ1-3	NA	TGTGCCAGCAGTTCCTATCCCGGCCGCGTAGGTGGAAACACCATATATTTT	CASSSYPGRVGGNTIYF
TRBD1	TRBV6-5	TRBJ2-3	NA	TGTGCCAGCAGTTACGCCGGGGACAGGGAAACGCAGTATTTT	CASSYAGDRETQYF
NA	TRBV11-2	TRBJ2-7	NA	TGTGCCAGCAGCTTGGACCACTACGAGCAGTACTTC	CASSLDHYEQYF
NA	TRBV28	TRBJ1-3	NA	TGTGCCAGCAGTGCATCTGGAAACACCATATATTTT	CASSASGNTIYF
NA	TRBV7-2	TRBJ1-4	NA	TGTGCCAGCACCCCTTCGGGTGGTGAAAAACTGTTTTTT	CASTPSGGEKLFF
NA	TRBV2	TRBJ2-1	NA	TGTGCCAGCAGTGAAGGGAGACTGAGCTCCTACAATGAGCAGTTCTTC	CASSEGRLSSYNEQFF
NA	TRBV7-2	TRBJ1-5	NA	TGTGCCAGCAGCGAACGGACCTTAGGAATCAATCAGCCCCAGCATTTT	CASSERTLGINQPQHF
TRBD1	TRBV7-2	TRBJ2-4	NA	TGTGCCAGCAGCTCACAGGGGGCCCGAGCCAAAAACATTCAGTACTTC	CASSSQGARAKNIQYF
NA	TRBV6-5	TRBJ1-2	NA	TGTGCCAGCAGACCCGGGACCTCCGGCGGCTACACCTTC	CASRPGTSGGYTF
TRBD2	TRBV5-6	TRBJ2-2	NA	TGTGCCAGCAGCTTGGAAGTTGGGACTAGCTTCGGGGAGCTGTTTTTT	CASSLEVGTSFGELFF
NA	TRBV11-2	TRBJ2-7	NA	TGTGCCAGCAGCTTACTCCCCCCCTACGAGCAGTACTTC	CASSLLPPYEQYF
NA	TRBV7-9	TRBJ2-7	NA	TGTGCCAGCAGCCAGGGCTCCTACGAGCAGTACTTC	CASSQGSYEQYF
NA	TRBV7-6	TRBJ2-3	NA	TGTGCCAGCAGCTTACAAACAGTTCGCACAGATACGCAGTATTTT	CASSLQTVRTDTQYF
TRBD2	TRBV2	TRBJ2-7	NA	TGTGCCAGCGTGTCGACAGCGCCGGGACTAGGAAGCTACGAGCAGTACTTC	CASVSTAPGLGSYEQYF
NA	TRBV11-1	TRBJ2-7	NA	TGTGCCAGCAGCTTAGAAACAGGACCCTACGAGCAGTACTTC	CASSLETGPYEQYF
NA	TRBV9	TRBJ2-6	NA	TGTGCCAGCAGCGTAGCCACCCCTCGCTCTGGGGCCAACGTCCTGACTTTC	CASSVATPRSGANVLTF
TRBD1	TRBV30	TRBJ1-2	NA	TGTGCCCATCAGGGACAGGGGGTTTATGGCTACACCTTC	CAHQGQGVYGYTF
NA	TRBV11-2	TRBJ2-4	NA	TGTGCCAGCAGCTTAGATCTCCCCACCGGACAGTACTTC	CASSLDLPTGQYF
NA	TRBV7-7	TRBJ2-5	once	TGTGCCAGCAGCACCGGGACACAAGAGACCCAGTACTTC	CASSTGTQETQYF
TRBD2	TRBV27	TRBJ2-2	NA	TGTGCCAGCAGTGACGGACTAGCGGGGGCCGGGGAGCTGTTTTTT	CASSDGLAGAGELFF
NA	TRBV4-1	TRBJ2-3	NA	TGCGCCAGCAGCCAGCCGATCAGGGGCCTGGATACGCAGTATTTT	CASSQPIRGLDTQYF
NA	TRBV18	TRBJ1-5	NA	TGTGCCAGCTCACCAAGCTGGGGCAATCAGCCCCAGCATTTT	CASSPSWGNQPQHF
NA	TRBV29-1	TRBJ2-2	NA	TGCAGCGGATACAGGGACACCGGGGAGCTGTTTTTT	CSGYRDTGELFF
TRBD1	TRBV6-6	TRBJ2-7	few	TGTGCCAGCAGTCCCCTGGGACAGGGCTCCTACGAGCAGTACTTC	CASSPLGQGSYEQYF
TRBD1	TRBV6-6	TRBJ1-1	few	TGTGCCAGCGGCGTACAGGGGGCGGTTGAAGCTTTCTTT	CASGVQGAVEAFF
NA	TRBV9	TRBJ1-2	NA	TGTGCCAGCAGCGTAGAACATAAATTCTATGGCTACACCTTC	CASSVEHKFYGYTF
NA	TRBV4-1	TRBJ1-5	NA	TGCGCCAGCAGCCAAGGAGGGCAGTGGGGCCGCAATCAGCCCCAGCATTTT	CASSQGGQWGRNQPQHF
NA	TRBV5-4	TRBJ2-7	NA	TGTGCCAGCAGCTTGGGAGGTGTGGCATACGAGCAGTACTTC	CASSLGGVAYEQYF
NA	TRBV15	TRBJ2-4	NA	TGTGCCACCAGCAGAGGTAATCTTTTAGCCAAAAACATTCAGTACTTC	CATSRGNLLAKNIQYF
NA	TRBV27	TRBJ1-5	NA	TGTGCCAGCAGTTTACTAAGCAATCAGCCCCAGCATTTT	CASSLLSNQPQHF
NA	TRBV9	TRBJ2-6	NA	TGTGCCAGCAGCGCCCCACAGGGGACTCCCAACTCTGGGGCCAACGTCCTGACTTTC	CASSAPQGTPNSGANVLTF
TRBD1	TRBV5-6	TRBJ2-1	once	TGTGCCAGCAGCTACGGGACGGGACAGGGGGGTAATGAGCAGTTCTTC	CASSYGTGQGGNEQFF
NA	TRBV7-2	TRBJ2-4	NA	TGTGCCAGCAGCTCCTTGACGGAACTAGCCAAAAACATTCAGTACTTC	CASSSLTELAKNIQYF
NA	TRBV28	TRBJ2-7	NA	TGTGCCAGCAGTTTACAAGCACCCAGGGGCGAGCAGTACTTC	CASSLQAPRGEQYF
NA	TRBV7-2	TRBJ1-6	few	TGTGCCAGCAGCTTAGCGGCGGGAGGGAATTCACCCCTCCACTTT	CASSLAAGGNSPLHF
TRBD1	TRBV11-3	TRBJ1-2	NA	TGTGCCAGCAGTGTGGACAGGGCGTATGGCTACACCTTC	CASSVDRAYGYTF
TRBD2	TRBV28	TRBJ2-7	many	TGTGCCAGCGTTAGCGGGAGAGGAGCCTACGAGCAGTACTTC	CASVSGRGAYEQYF
TRBD2	TRBV9	TRBJ2-1	NA	TGTGCCAGCAGCGTAGGGGAGACTAGCGGGGGAGAGGAGCAGTTCTTC	CASSVGETSGGEEQFF
NA	TRBV9	TRBJ1-5	NA	TGTGCCAGCAGCCCCCCAGGGCAGAGCAATCAGCCCCAGCATTTT	CASSPPGQSNQPQHF
NA	TRBV19	TRBJ1-2	NA	TGTGCCAGTAGTATGGTACGGGGGGGCTATGGCTACACCTTC	CASSMVRGGYGYTF
NA	TRBV6-1	TRBJ1-1	NA	TGTGCCAGCAGTGACTGGGAAAGGAACACTGAAGCTTTCTTT	CASSDWERNTEAFF
TRBD1	TRBV11-2	TRBJ1-2	NA	TGTGCCAGCAGCTTAGGGACGGGACAGGGGGATGGCTACACCTTC	CASSLGTGQGDGYTF
TRBD1	TRBV30	TRBJ1-5	few	TGTGCCTGGAGGGGGACAGAGATTAGCAATCAGCCCCAGCATTTT	CAWRGTEISNQPQHF
TRBD2	TRBV4-3	TRBJ2-7	NA	TGCGCCAGCAGCCCACAGCGGGGGTATTACGAGCAGTACTTC	CASSPQRGYYEQYF
NA	TRBV5-6	TRBJ2-3	NA	TGTGCCAGCAGCTGGGGGGCCATCCCGCAGTCGCAGTATTTT	CASSWGAIPQSQYF
TRBD1	TRBV28	TRBJ2-1	few	TGTGCCAGCAAACAGGGGGACGAATCCTACAATGAGCAGTTCTTC	CASKQGDESYNEQFF
TRBD1	TRBV5-1	TRBJ2-4	NA	TGCGCCAGCGGGACAGGGGGCCAGGGAAACATTCAGTACTTC	CASGTGGQGNIQYF
TRBD1	TRBV6-6	TRBJ2-5	NA	TGTGCCAACGGACAGGGGGAGACCCAGTACTTC	CANGQGETQYF
NA	TRBV18	TRBJ1-1	NA	TGTGCCAGCTCGCGACAGGACGAGAACACTGAAGCTTTCTTT	CASSRQDENTEAFF
NA	TRBV7-6	TRBJ2-7	NA	TGTGCCAGCAGCTTAGCGGGCAGGGGTGACGAGCAGTACTTC	CASSLAGRGDEQYF
NA	TRBV15	TRBJ1-6	NA	TGTGCCACCAGCAGAGATATTTGGGATCGCAATTCACCCCTCCACTTT	CATSRDIWDRNSPLHF
NA	TRBV7-2	TRBJ2-6	NA	TGTGCCAGCAGCCCCGGGGGTGGGGCCAACGTCCTGACTTTC	CASSPGGGANVLTF
NA	TRBV29-1	TRBJ2-3	once	TGCAGCGCAGGGGAACATACGCAGTATTTT	CSAGEHTQYF
NA	TRBV5-6	TRBJ1-2	NA	TGTGCCAGCAGCCCCGGGTTGGAGGGCTACACCTTC	CASSPGLEGYTF
NA	TRBV18	TRBJ2-1	NA	TGTGCCAGCTCACCTTTGGACAGCTCCATCTACAATGAGCAGTTCTTC	CASSPLDSSIYNEQFF
TRBD2	TRBV7-9	TRBJ2-5	NA	TGTGCCAGCAGTTTACTCACTAGCGGGAGATGGTACGGAGAGACCCAGTACTTC	CASSLLTSGRWYGETQYF